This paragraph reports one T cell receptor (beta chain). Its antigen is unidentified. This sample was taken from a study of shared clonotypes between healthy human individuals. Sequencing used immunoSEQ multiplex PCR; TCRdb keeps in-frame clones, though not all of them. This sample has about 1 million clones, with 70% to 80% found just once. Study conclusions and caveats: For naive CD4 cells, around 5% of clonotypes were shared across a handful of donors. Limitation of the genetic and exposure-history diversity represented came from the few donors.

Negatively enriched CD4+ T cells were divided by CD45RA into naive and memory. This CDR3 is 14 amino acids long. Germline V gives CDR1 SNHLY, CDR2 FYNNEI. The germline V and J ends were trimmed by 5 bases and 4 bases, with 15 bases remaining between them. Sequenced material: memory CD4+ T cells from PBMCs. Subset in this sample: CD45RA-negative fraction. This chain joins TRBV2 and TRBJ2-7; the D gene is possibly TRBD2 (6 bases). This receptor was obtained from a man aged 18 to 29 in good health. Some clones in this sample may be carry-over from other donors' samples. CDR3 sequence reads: CASSSGGWGYEQYF. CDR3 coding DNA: TGTGCCAGCAGTTCCGGGGGTTGGGGATACGAGCAGTACTTC.